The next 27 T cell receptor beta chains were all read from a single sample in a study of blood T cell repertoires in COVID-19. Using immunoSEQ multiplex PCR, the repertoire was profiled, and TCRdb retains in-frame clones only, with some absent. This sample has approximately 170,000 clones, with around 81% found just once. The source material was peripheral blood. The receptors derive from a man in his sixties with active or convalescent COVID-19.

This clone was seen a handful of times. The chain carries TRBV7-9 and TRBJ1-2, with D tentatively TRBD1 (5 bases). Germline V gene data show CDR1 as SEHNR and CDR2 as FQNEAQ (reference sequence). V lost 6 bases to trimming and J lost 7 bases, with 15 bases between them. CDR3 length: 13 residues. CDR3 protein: CASSSGGAFGYTF. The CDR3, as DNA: TGTGCCAGCAGTTCCGGTGGGGCTTTTGGCTACACCTTC.

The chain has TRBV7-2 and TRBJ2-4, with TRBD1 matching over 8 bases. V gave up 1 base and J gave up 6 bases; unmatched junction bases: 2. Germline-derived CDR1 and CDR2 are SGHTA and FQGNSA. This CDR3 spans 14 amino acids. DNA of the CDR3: TGTGCCAGCAGCTTAGACAGGGGGATAAACATTCAGTACTTC. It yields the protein CASSLDRGINIQYF.

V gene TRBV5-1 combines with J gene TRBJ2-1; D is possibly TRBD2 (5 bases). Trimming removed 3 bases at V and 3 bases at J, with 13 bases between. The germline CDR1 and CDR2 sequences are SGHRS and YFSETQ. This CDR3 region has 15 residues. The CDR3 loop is CASSSGNGIYNEQFF. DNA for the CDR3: TGCGCCAGCAGCTCCGGGAACGGAATCTACAATGAGCAGTTCTTC.

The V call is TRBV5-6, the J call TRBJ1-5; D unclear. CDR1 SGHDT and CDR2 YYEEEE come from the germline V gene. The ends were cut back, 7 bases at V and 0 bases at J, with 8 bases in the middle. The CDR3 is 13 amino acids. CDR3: CASQAGSNQPQHF. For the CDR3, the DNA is TGTGCCAGCCAAGCCGGTAGCAATCAGCCCCAGCATTTT.

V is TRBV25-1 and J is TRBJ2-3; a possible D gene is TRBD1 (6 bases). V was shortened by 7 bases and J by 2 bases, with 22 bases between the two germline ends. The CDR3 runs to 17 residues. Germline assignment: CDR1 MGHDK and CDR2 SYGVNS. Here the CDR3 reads CASNPSRGIRDTDTQYF. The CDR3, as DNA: TGTGCCAGCAATCCGTCGAGGGGGATTCGCGACACAGATACGCAGTATTTT.

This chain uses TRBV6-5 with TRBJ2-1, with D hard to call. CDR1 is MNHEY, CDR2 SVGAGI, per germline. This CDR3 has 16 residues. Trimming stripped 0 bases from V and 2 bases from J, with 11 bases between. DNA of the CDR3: TGTGCCAGCAGTTACTCGACCAGCGTAGCCTACAATGAGCAGTTCTTC. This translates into CASSYSTSVAYNEQFF.

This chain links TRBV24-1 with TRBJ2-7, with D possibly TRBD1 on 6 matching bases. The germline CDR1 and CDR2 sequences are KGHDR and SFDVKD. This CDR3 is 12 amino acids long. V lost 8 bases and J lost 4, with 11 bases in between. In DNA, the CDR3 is TGTGCCACCACCTCGAGGGGGTACGAGCAGTACTTC. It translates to CATTSRGYEQYF.

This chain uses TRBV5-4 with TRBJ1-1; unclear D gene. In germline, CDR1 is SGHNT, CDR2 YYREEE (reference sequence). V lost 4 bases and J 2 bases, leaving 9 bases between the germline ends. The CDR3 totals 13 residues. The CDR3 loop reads CASSIGRNTEAFF. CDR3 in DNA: TGTGCCAGCAGCATCGGGAGAAACACTGAAGCTTTCTTT. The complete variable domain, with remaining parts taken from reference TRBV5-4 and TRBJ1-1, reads ETGVTQSPTHLIKTRGQQVTLRCSSQSGHNTVSWYQQALGQGPQFIFQYYREEENGRGNFPPRFSGLQFPNYSSELNVNALELDDSALYLCASSIGRNTEAFFGQGTRLTVV.

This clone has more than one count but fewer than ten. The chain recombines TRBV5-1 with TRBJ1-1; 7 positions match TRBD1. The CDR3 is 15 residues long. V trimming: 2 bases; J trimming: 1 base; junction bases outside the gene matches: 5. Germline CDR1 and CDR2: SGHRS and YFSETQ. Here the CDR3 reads CASSFLGQENTEAFF. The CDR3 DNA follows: TGCGCCAGCAGCTTTCTCGGACAGGAGAACACTGAAGCTTTCTTT. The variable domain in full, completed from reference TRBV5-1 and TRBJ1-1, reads KAGVTQTPRYLIKTRGQQVTLSCSPISGHRSVSWYQQTPGQGLQFLFEYFSETQRNKGNFPGRFSGRQFSNSRSEMNVSTLELGDSALYLCASSFLGQENTEAFFGQGTRLTVV.

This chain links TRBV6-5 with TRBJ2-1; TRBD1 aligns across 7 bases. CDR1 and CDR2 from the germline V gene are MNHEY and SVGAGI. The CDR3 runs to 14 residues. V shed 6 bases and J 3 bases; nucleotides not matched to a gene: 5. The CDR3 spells CASRQGQYYNEQFF. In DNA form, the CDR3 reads TGTGCCAGCAGACAGGGACAGTACTACAATGAGCAGTTCTTC.

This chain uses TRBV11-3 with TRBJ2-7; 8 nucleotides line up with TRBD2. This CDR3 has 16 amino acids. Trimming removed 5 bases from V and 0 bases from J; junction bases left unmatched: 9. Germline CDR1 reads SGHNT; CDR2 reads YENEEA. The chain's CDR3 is CASSPDSGKSSYEQYF. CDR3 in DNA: TGTGCCAGCAGCCCGGATAGCGGGAAGAGCTCCTACGAGCAGTACTTC. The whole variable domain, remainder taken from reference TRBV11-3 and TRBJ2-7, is EAGVVQSPRYKIIEKKQPVAFWCNPISGHNTLYWYLQNLGQGPELLIRYENEEAVDDSQLPKDRFSAERLKGVDSTLKIQPAELGDSAVYLCASSPDSGKSSYEQYFGPGTRLTVT.

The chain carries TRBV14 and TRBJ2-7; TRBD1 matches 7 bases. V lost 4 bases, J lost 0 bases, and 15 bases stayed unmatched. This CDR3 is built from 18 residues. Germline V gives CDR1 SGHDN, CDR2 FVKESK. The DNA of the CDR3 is TGTGCCAGCAGCCGTTACTCCGGGACAGAAATTTTCTCCTACGAGCAGTACTTC. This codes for CASSRYSGTEIFSYEQYF.

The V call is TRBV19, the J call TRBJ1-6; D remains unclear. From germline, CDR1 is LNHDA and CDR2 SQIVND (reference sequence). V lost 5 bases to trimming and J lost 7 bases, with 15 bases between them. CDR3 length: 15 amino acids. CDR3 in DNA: TGTGCCAGTAGTCTCCAGACACAACGAAATTCACCCCTCCACTTT. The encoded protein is CASSLQTQRNSPLHF.

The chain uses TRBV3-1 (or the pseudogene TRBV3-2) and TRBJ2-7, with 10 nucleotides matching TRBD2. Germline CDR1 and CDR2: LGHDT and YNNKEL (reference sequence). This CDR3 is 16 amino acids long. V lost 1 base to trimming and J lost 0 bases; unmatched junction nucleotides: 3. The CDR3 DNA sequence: TGTGCCAGCAGCCAAGTTACTAGCGGGGCCTCCTACGAGCAGTACTTC. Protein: CASSQVTSGASYEQYF.

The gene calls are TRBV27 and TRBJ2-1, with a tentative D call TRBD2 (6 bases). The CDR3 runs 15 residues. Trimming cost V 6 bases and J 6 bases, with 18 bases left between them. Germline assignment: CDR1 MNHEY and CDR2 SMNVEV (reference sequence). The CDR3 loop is CASSARGMGGNEQFF. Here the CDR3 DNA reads TGTGCCAGCAGCGCGCGCGGGATGGGAGGCAATGAGCAGTTCTTC.

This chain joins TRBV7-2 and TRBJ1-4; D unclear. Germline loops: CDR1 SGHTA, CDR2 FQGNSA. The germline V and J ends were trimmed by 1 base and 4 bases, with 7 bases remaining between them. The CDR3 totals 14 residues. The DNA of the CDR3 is TGTGCCAGCAGCTTAGGACTGCTTAATGAAAAACTGTTTTTT. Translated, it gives CASSLGLLNEKLFF.

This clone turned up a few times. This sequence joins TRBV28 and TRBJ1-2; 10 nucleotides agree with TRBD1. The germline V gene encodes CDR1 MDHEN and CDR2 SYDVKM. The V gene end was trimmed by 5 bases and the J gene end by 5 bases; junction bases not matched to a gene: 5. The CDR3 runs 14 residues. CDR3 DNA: TGTGCCAGCAGTGTGACAGGGGGCGCGTATGGCTACACCTTC. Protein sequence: CASSVTGGAYGYTF.

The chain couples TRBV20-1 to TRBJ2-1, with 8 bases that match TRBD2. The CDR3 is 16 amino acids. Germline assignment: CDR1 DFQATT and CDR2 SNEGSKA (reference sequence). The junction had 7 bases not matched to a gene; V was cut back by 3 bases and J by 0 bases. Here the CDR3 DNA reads TGCAGTGCTAGTCCTGGAAGCGGGAGCTCCTACAATGAGCAGTTCTTC. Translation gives CSASPGSGSSYNEQFF.

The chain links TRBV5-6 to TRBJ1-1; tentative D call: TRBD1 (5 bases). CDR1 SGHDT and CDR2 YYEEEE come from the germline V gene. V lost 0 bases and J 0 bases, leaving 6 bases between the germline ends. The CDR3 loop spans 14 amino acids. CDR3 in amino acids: CASSLGTLNTEAFF. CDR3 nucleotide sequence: TGTGCCAGCAGCTTGGGGACACTGAACACTGAAGCTTTCTTT.

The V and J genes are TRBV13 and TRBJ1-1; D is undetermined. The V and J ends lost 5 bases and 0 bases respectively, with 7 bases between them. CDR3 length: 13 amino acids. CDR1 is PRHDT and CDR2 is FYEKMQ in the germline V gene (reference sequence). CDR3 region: CASSQNMNTEAFF. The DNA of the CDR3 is TGTGCCAGCAGCCAAAACATGAACACTGAAGCTTTCTTT. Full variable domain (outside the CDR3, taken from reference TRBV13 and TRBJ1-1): AAGVIQSPRHLIKEKRETATLKCYPIPRHDTVYWYQQGPGQDPQFLISFYEKMQSDKGSIPDRFSAQQFSDYHSELNMSSLELGDSALYFCASSQNMNTEAFFGQGTRLTVV.

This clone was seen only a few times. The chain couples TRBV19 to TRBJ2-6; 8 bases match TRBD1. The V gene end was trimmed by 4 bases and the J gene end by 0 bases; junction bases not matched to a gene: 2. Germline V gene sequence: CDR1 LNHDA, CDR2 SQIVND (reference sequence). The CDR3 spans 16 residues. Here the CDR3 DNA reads TGTGCCAGTAGTAGGACAGGGTACTCTGGGGCCAACGTCCTGACTTTC. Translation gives CASSRTGYSGANVLTF.

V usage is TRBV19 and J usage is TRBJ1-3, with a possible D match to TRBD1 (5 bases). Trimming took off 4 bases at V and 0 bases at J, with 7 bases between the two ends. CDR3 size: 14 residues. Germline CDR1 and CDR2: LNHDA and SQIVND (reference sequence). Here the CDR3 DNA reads TGTGCCAGTAGTACGGACAACTCTGGAAACACCATATATTTT. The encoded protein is CASSTDNSGNTIYF. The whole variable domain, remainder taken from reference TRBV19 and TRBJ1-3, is DGGITQSPKYLFRKEGQNVTLSCEQNLNHDAMYWYRQDPGQGLRLIYYSQIVNDFQKGDIAEGYSVSREKKESFPLTVTSAQKNPTAFYLCASSTDNSGNTIYFGEGSWLTVV.

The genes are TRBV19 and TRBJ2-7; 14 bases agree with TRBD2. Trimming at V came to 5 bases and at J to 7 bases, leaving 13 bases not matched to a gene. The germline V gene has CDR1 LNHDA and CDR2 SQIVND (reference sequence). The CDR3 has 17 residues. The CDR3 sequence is CASSLRTGLAGGLEQYF. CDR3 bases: TGTGCCAGTAGTCTGCGCACTGGACTAGCGGGGGGCCTGGAGCAGTACTTC.

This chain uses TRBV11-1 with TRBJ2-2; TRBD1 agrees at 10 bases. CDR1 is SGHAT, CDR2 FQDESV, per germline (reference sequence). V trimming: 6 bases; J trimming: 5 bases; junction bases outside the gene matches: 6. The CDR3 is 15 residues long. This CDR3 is CASSSGQGSTGELFF. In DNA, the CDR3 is TGTGCCAGCAGTTCGGGACAGGGGTCGACCGGGGAGCTGTTTTTT.

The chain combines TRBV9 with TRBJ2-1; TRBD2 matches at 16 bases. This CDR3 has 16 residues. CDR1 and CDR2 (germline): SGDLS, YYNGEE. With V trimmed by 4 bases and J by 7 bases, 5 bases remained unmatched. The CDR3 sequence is CASSPGLAGGRNEQFF. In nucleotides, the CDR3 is TGTGCCAGCAGCCCGGGACTAGCGGGAGGGAGGAATGAGCAGTTCTTC.

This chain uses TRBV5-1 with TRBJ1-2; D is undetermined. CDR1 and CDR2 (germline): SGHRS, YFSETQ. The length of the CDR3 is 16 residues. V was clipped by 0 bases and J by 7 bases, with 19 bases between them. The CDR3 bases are TGCGCCAGCAGCTTGGGTTCAGGCTTCATTGTGGCTGGCTACACCTTC. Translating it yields CASSLGSGFIVAGYTF.

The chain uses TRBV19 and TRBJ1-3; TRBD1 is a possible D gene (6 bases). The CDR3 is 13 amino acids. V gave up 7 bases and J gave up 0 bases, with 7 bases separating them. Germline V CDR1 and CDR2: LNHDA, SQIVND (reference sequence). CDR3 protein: CASTRGSGNTIYF. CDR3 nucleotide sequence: TGTGCCAGTACCAGGGGCTCTGGAAACACCATATATTTT. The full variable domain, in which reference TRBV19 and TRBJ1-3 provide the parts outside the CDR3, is DGGITQSPKYLFRKEGQNVTLSCEQNLNHDAMYWYRQDPGQGLRLIYYSQIVNDFQKGDIAEGYSVSREKKESFPLTVTSAQKNPTAFYLCASTRGSGNTIYFGEGSWLTVV.